This passage covers 29 T cell receptor beta chains from one sample sequenced in a study of cytomegalovirus exposure and HLA in healthy donors. Method: immunoSEQ multiplex PCR; TCRdb's copy keeps in-frame clones and lacks some. The sample gives around 300,000 clones, 80% to 90% of which show up once; about 1% is in the top ten. The sample consisted of PBMCs. The receptors derive from a woman in her late teens or twenties in good health and CMV-seronegative.

The V and J genes are TRBV5-1 and TRBJ2-3; 8 bases agree with TRBD1. Germline assignment: CDR1 SGHRS and CDR2 YFSETQ. V dropped 4 bases and J dropped 4; count of bases not matched to a gene: 2. The CDR3 covers 13 residues. CDR3 DNA: TGCGCCAGCAGCGACAGGGGACCAGATACGCAGTATTTT. This translates into CASSDRGPDTQYF.

The J gene is TRBJ2-7, the V gene TRBV18, with TRBD2 matching over 12 bases. The CDR3 is made up of 15 amino acids. The ends lost 6 bases at V and 2 bases at J; junction bases unmatched: 5. Germline loops: CDR1 KGHSH, CDR2 LQKENI. In DNA, the CDR3 is TGTGCCAGCTCGACCCGGACTAGCGGGACCTACGAGCAGTACTTC. Its protein product is CASSTRTSGTYEQYF. Full variable domain (missing parts from reference TRBV18 and TRBJ2-7): NAGVMQNPRHLVRRRGQEARLRCSPMKGHSHVYWYRQLPEEGLKFMVYLQKENIIDESGMPKERFSAEFPKEGPSILRIQQVVRGDSAAYFCASSTRTSGTYEQYFGPGTRLTVT.

The V call is TRBV1, the J call TRBJ2-7; TRBD1 is the table's D call and was not checked against the DNA. TRBV1 is noted as a pseudogene. The length of the CDR3 is 15 residues. CDR3 region: CTSSQDPGSFYEQYF. CDR3 nucleotide sequence: TGCACCAGCAGCCAAGATCCAGGCAGTTTCTACGAGCAGTACTTC.

The rearrangement joins TRBV11-3 to TRBJ2-7; the match to TRBD1 covers 10 bases. CDR1 is SGHNT, CDR2 YENEEA, per germline. The CDR3 is 14 residues long. V shed 5 bases, J shed 2 bases, and the junction held 3 bases outside the gene matches. The CDR3 sequence: CASSTGTGAYEQYF. The CDR3 nucleotides are TGTGCCAGCAGCACCGGGACAGGGGCCTACGAGCAGTACTTC.

The CDR3 protein is CASSPGNYGYTF. The CDR3 bases are TGTGCCAGCAGCCCGGGGAACTATGGCTACACCTTC. This chain connects TRBV6-6 to TRBJ1-2; no firm D call. The V and J ends lost 6 bases and 2 bases respectively, with 7 bases between them. The CDR3 spans 12 residues. Per the germline V gene, CDR1 is MNHNY and CDR2 is SVGAGI (reference sequence).

V is TRBV6-1 and J is TRBJ1-5; TRBD1 matches at 11 bases. The V gene's germline CDR1 is MNHNS and CDR2 SASEGT. The CDR3 runs 14 residues. J lost 4 bases, V lost 7 bases, and 3 bases had no gene match. The CDR3 here is CASKGTGGNQPQHF. CDR3 DNA: TGTGCCAGCAAAGGGACAGGGGGAAATCAGCCCCAGCATTTT.

Only one count was recorded for this clone. The chain couples TRBV9 to TRBJ1-2, with D perhaps TRBD1 (5 bases). This CDR3 is 14 amino acids long. With 0 bases removed from V and 4 bases from J, the gap between germline ends came to 10 bases. Per germline, CDR1 SGDLS and CDR2 YYNGEE. The DNA for the CDR3 is TGTGCCAGCAGCGTAGCCCAGGGAGGCTATGGCTACACCTTC. This sequence encodes CASSVAQGGYGYTF.

V gene TRBV7-9 combines with J gene TRBJ2-7; 9 nucleotides match TRBD1. Germline V gene data show CDR1 as SEHNR and CDR2 as FQNEAQ (reference sequence). With 5 bases clipped from V and 4 bases from J, the junction kept 6 bases outside the gene matches. CDR3 length: 14 residues. The CDR3 protein is CASSAGTGRYEQYF. The CDR3 region has the DNA TGTGCCAGCAGCGCCGGGACAGGGAGGTACGAGCAGTACTTC.

This clone showed up just once. The chain uses TRBV5-1 and TRBJ1-1, with 9 nucleotides matching TRBD1. The CDR3 extends over 12 amino acids. CDR1 is SGHRS, CDR2 YFSETQ, per germline. The ends lost 7 bases at V and 5 bases at J; junction bases unmatched: 3. The DNA for the CDR3 is TGCGCCAGCGGGACAGGGTATACTGAAGCTTTCTTT. Translating it yields CASGTGYTEAFF.

V gene TRBV6-5 combines with J gene TRBJ2-1; 9 positions agree with TRBD1. CDR3 length: 13 amino acids. The germline CDR1 and CDR2 sequences are MNHEY and SVGAGI. The V segment lost 5 bases and the J segment 7 bases; nucleotides outside the gene matches: 3. CDR3 DNA sequence: TGTGCCAGCAGTCCCGGGACAGGGAATGAGCAGTTCTTC. Translation: CASSPGTGNEQFF.

This clone has only a few counts. The gene calls are TRBV7-9 and TRBJ2-7; 10 bases line up with TRBD1. The J segment lost 0 bases and the V segment lost 3 bases, leaving 2 bases of the junction unmatched. This CDR3 region has 15 residues. Germline V CDR1 and CDR2: SEHNR, FQNEAQ (reference sequence). The CDR3, as DNA: TGTGCCAGCAGCTTGGGACAGGGGAGCTCCTACGAGCAGTACTTC. This codes for CASSLGQGSSYEQYF.

The CDR3 sequence is CSVEFPSYEQYF. Written as DNA, the CDR3 is TGCAGCGTTGAATTCCCTTCCTACGAGCAGTACTTC. The chain couples TRBV29-1 to TRBJ2-7; no definite D call. Germline lookup yields CDR1 SQVTM and CDR2 ANQGSEA. The CDR3 runs to 12 residues. Trimming removed 2 bases from V and 1 base from J, with 6 bases in between.

This sequence joins TRBV28 and TRBJ1-2; 7 positions agree with TRBD1. The CDR3 loop spans 15 amino acids. V lost 3 bases and J lost 4; bases outside the gene matches: 8. Germline CDR1 is MDHEN and CDR2 is SYDVKM. As DNA, the CDR3 is TGTGCCAGCAGTTTTGGAGGGGGCGTTAGCTATGGCTACACCTTC. Its protein product is CASSFGGGVSYGYTF.

The rearrangement uses TRBV10-2 and TRBJ2-1; 10 bases agree with TRBD2. CDR3 length: 14 residues. V lost 5 bases and J lost 6; bases outside the gene matches: 4. The germline CDR1 and CDR2 sequences are WSHSY and SAAADI. This chain's CDR3 is CASSSSGSGNEQFF. DNA of the CDR3: TGCGCCAGCAGTTCTAGCGGGAGTGGCAATGAGCAGTTCTTC.

This clone was counted a single time. V usage is TRBV28 and J usage is TRBJ2-3, with 10 nucleotides matching TRBD2. This CDR3 spans 15 amino acids. From germline, CDR1 is MDHEN and CDR2 SYDVKM. Trimming took 3 bases from V and 3 from J; bases not matched to a gene: 3. This CDR3 reads CASSFPSGGTDTQYF. In DNA form, the CDR3 reads TGTGCCAGCAGTTTTCCTAGCGGGGGAACAGATACGCAGTATTTT.

This clone has a single count. The chain links TRBV25-1 to TRBJ2-5; D perhaps matches TRBD1 (6 bases). The CDR3 contains 14 residues. CDR1 is MGHDK, CDR2 SYGVNS, per germline. Trimming took off 7 bases at V and 5 bases at J, with 17 bases between the two ends. The CDR3 region is CASTDRYREETQYF. For the CDR3, the DNA is TGTGCCAGCACCGATCGGTACAGGGAGGAGACCCAGTACTTC.

The chain carries TRBV28 and TRBJ2-7; 7 nucleotides agree with TRBD1. CDR3 length: 14 amino acids. V lost 3 bases, J lost 3 bases, and 5 bases stayed unmatched. From germline, CDR1 is MDHEN and CDR2 SYDVKM. For the CDR3, the DNA is TGTGCCAGCAGTTTCGGCCAGGGGGACTACGAGCAGTACTTC. The encoded protein is CASSFGQGDYEQYF.

This chain connects TRBV19 to TRBJ1-1; D is possibly TRBD1 (5 bases). Germline loops: CDR1 LNHDA, CDR2 SQIVND (reference sequence). Trimming cost V 6 bases and J 7 bases, with 12 bases left between them. The CDR3 is made up of 12 amino acids. CDR3 sequence reads: CASRSRGNEAFF. The CDR3 coding sequence is TGTGCCAGTAGGTCCCGGGGGAATGAAGCTTTCTTT.

The V and J genes are TRBV5-1 and TRBJ2-7; tentatively, D is TRBD1 (6 bases). This CDR3 comprises 14 residues. Trimming left V 4 bases short and J 3 bases short, with 14 bases between. Germline V gene data show CDR1 as SGHRS and CDR2 as YFSETQ. CDR3 DNA sequence: TGCGCCAGCAGCCCCTGGGACACGATCTACGAGCAGTACTTC. Its protein is CASSPWDTIYEQYF.

This clone was counted once. The chain couples TRBV5-1 to TRBJ1-2, with D perhaps TRBD1 (6 bases). Germline V CDR1 and CDR2: SGHRS, YFSETQ. The CDR3 runs 15 residues. V was trimmed by 0 bases and J by 4 bases, leaving 13 bases between them. The CDR3 spells CASSLAGGRGYGYTF. The CDR3 region has the DNA TGCGCCAGCAGCTTGGCCGGGGGGCGCGGCTATGGCTACACCTTC.

The chain joins TRBV7-8 to TRBJ2-3; D remains unclear. Trimming removed 1 base at V and 7 bases at J, with 12 bases between. The CDR3 spans 14 residues. CDR1 and CDR2 (germline): SGHVS, FQNEAQ. The CDR3, as DNA: TGTGCCAGCAGCTTAGATCGCCGGAGAAATACGCAGTATTTT. This codes for CASSLDRRRNTQYF.

The chain recombines TRBV7-3 with TRBJ2-7; D is undetermined. Trimming pared 1 base from V and 0 bases from J, leaving 7 bases between. From germline, CDR1 is SGHTA and CDR2 FQGTGA. CDR3 length: 14 amino acids. CDR3 DNA: TGTGCCAGCAGCTTAAGCTACAGCTCCTACGAGCAGTACTTC. This translates into CASSLSYSSYEQYF.

The chain employs TRBV19 and TRBJ2-5; 7 nucleotides match TRBD1. This CDR3 is built from 14 residues. Germline trimming cut 5 bases from V and 1 base from J; bases unmatched to any gene: 4. Germline CDR1 LNHDA, CDR2 SQIVND (reference sequence). This CDR3 is CASSLDRAQETQYF. CDR3 DNA sequence: TGTGCCAGTAGTCTTGACAGGGCCCAAGAGACCCAGTACTTC. Variable domain in full (rest from reference TRBV19 and TRBJ2-5): DGGITQSPKYLFRKEGQNVTLSCEQNLNHDAMYWYRQDPGQGLRLIYYSQIVNDFQKGDIAEGYSVSREKKESFPLTVTSAQKNPTAFYLCASSLDRAQETQYFGPGTRLLVL.

The chain joins TRBV6-4 to TRBJ1-5; D unclear. This CDR3 region has 15 residues. Per the germline V gene, CDR1 is MRHNA and CDR2 is SNTAGT. Trimming removed 3 bases from V and 1 base from J, with 10 bases in between. The CDR3 sequence is CASSERTVSNQPQHF. CDR3 bases: TGTGCCAGCAGTGAGCGTACAGTGAGCAATCAGCCCCAGCATTTT.

This chain connects TRBV13 to TRBJ2-1; TRBD2 matches 8 bases. There are 17 residues in the CDR3. Per germline, CDR1 PRHDT and CDR2 FYEKMQ (reference sequence). Trimming at V came to 0 bases and at J to 10 bases, leaving 14 bases not matched to a gene. CDR3 protein: CASSLGDSGGPQGEQFF. As DNA, the CDR3 is TGTGCCAGCAGCTTAGGGGACAGCGGGGGCCCCCAGGGGGAGCAGTTCTTC.

This clone was observed once. The chain carries TRBV5-5 and TRBJ1-2; TRBD1 matches 7 bases. The junction had 7 bases not matched to a gene; V was cut back by 0 bases and J by 5 bases. This CDR3 is 15 amino acids long. CDR1 SGHKS and CDR2 YYEKEE come from the germline V gene (reference sequence). The CDR3 bases are TGTGCCAGCAGCTTGGCGCCAGGGACAGAGTATGGCTACACCTTC. Amino acid sequence: CASSLAPGTEYGYTF.

This clone came up a few times. The chain couples TRBV10-2 to TRBJ2-1; 11 bases agree with TRBD1. The CDR3 has 14 residues. Germline trimming cut 6 bases from V and 8 bases from J; bases unmatched to any gene: 6. CDR1 is WSHSY and CDR2 is SAAADI in the germline V gene. Here the CDR3 reads CASRGQGAAYEQFF. CDR3 nucleotides: TGCGCCAGCAGAGGACAGGGGGCAGCCTATGAGCAGTTCTTC.

This sequence joins TRBV4-2 and TRBJ1-1; D gene uncertain. The V and J ends lost 5 bases and 1 base respectively, with 14 bases between them. Germline CDR1 reads LGHNA; CDR2 reads YNFKEQ. The CDR3 totals 15 residues. The CDR3 loop is CASSGPASGNTEAFF. CDR3 nucleotide sequence: TGTGCCAGCAGCGGCCCGGCGTCAGGGAACACTGAAGCTTTCTTT.

The V call is TRBV5-4, the J call TRBJ2-5; TRBD2 matches 8 bases. The germline V gene encodes CDR1 SGHNT and CDR2 YYREEE (reference sequence). V shed 3 bases, J shed 1 base, and the junction held 5 bases outside the gene matches. CDR3 length: 15 residues. CDR3 loop: CASSSPGLVQETQYF. DNA of the CDR3: TGTGCCAGCAGCTCGCCGGGACTAGTCCAAGAGACCCAGTACTTC.